This T cell receptor beta chain was retrieved from a study of a mutant IDH1 vaccine in newly diagnosed glioma. About the study: Vaccinations, eight in total, occurred in weeks 1, 3, 5, 7, 11, 15, 19, 23. The first vaccination came 4-6 weeks after radiotherapy alone, or with temozolomide cycles. Receipt of radiotherapy, temozolomide, or both preceded the study, and most received both. Study-level findings and limits: Immune responses induced by the vaccine were seen in 93.3% of patients, spanning multiple MHC alleles.

On this clone itself: What it binds is not known.

This sample's time point: week 23, last vaccination. Topical imiquimod was applied with each vaccine dose, which held 300 ug of mutant IDH1 20-mer peptide. Clones were sequenced by immunoSEQ multiplex PCR, and TCRdb holds only the in-frame ones, with some missing. The table shows tens of thousands of clones, with approximately 85% occurring only once. The source of this sequence is a man aged 25-45 years with glioma. Some clones in this sample may be carry-over from other donors' samples. The sequencing used PBMCs, collected from a glioma patient whose treatment included an IDH1 peptide vaccine.

The CDR3 DNA sequence: TGCAGCGCCCACGGGACAGCTGGAAACACCATATATTTT. Translating gives CSAHGTAGNTIYF. The J gene is TRBJ1-3, the V gene TRBV29-1; 7 bases align to TRBD1. Trimming at V came to 7 bases and at J to 2 bases, leaving 5 bases not matched to a gene. The germline CDR1 and CDR2 sequences are SQVTM and ANQGSEA. CDR3 length: 13 amino acids.